These 17 T cell receptor beta chains came from one sample sequenced in a study of CD8 T cells in ankylosing spondylitis. MiXCR, applied by TCRdb to the 5' RACE reads, yields one record per CDR3 protein. The sample gives 130,000 or so distinct CDR3 sequences, over 6.5% of which show up once; 12% is in the top ten. The material sequenced was blood, either unsorted or a sorted T cell fraction (not recorded which). The receptors derive from a male donor with ankylosing spondylitis or in good health (not recorded which).

This clonotype was counted many times. This chain joins TRBV5-6 and TRBJ2-1; 9 bases are a match to TRBD1. The CDR3 extends over 14 amino acids. Germline-derived CDR1 and CDR2 are SGHDT and YYEEEE. V shed 6 bases, J shed 4 bases, and the junction held 5 bases outside the gene matches. The CDR3 DNA reads as TGTGCCAGCACCCCCGGGACAGGGTACAATGAGCAGTTCTTC. Encoded protein: CASTPGTGYNEQFF.

This clonotype was found many times. J is TRBJ2-4 and V is TRBV15; a weak D match, TRBD2 (6 bases). V lost 1 base to trimming and J lost 11 bases, with 15 bases between them. CDR3 size: 14 residues. CDR1 LNHNV and CDR2 YYDKDF come from the germline V gene (reference sequence). The CDR3 sequence is CATSRASGEGLQYF. As DNA, the CDR3 is TGTGCCACCAGCAGAGCCTCGGGAGAAGGGCTTCAGTACTTC.

The sample holds many counts of this clonotype. The rearrangement links TRBV18 to TRBJ2-1, with D maybe TRBD2 (6 bases). The CDR3 covers 12 residues. CDR1 KGHSH and CDR2 LQKENI come from the germline V gene. Trimming left V 2 bases short and J 10 bases short, with 9 bases between. The CDR3 nucleotides read TGTGCCAGCTCACCATGGGGGGTAGAGCAGTTCTTC. Its protein is CASSPWGVEQFF.

This clonotype was counted ten times or more. V gene TRBV4-1 combines with J gene TRBJ1-2; 10 nucleotides match TRBD1. V lost 0 bases, J lost 11 bases, and 9 bases stayed unmatched. Germline CDR1 MGHRA, CDR2 YSYEKL. The CDR3 runs to 15 residues. The CDR3 nucleotides read TGCGCCAGCAGCCAAGATTCAGAGGACAGGGGGTTTTACACCTTC. Translation: CASSQDSEDRGFYTF.

There are many counts of this clonotype. The J gene is TRBJ2-1, the V gene TRBV12-3 or TRBV12-4, with D possibly TRBD2 on 7 matching bases. The V and J ends lost 7 bases and 4 bases respectively, with 17 bases between them. This CDR3 is built from 15 residues. CDR3 coding DNA: TGTGCCAGCAATATCGGGGGGCCTGAGTACAATGAGCAGTTCTTC. Translated: CASNIGGPEYNEQFF.

This clonotype was observed many times. The chain employs TRBV6-1 and TRBJ2-5; possibly TRBD1 for D (5 bases). Germline CDR1 MNHNS, CDR2 SASEGT. CDR3 length: 13 amino acids. The ends were cut back, 5 bases at V and 9 bases at J, with 16 bases in the middle. CDR3: CASSPLGQGAQYF. The CDR3 nucleotides are TGTGCCAGCAGTCCTCTGGGGCAGGGTGCCCAGTACTTC.

This clonotype appeared many times. V gene TRBV28 combines with J gene TRBJ2-7; 11 bases agree with TRBD2. Germline assignment: CDR1 MDHEN and CDR2 SYDVKM. The CDR3 sequence is 16 residues long. After removal of 3 bases from V and 4 bases from J, the junction contained 8 bases not matched to a gene. DNA for the CDR3: TGTGCCAGCAGTTTCGTTAGCGGGAGGGCCCGGTACGAGCAGTACTTC. This translates into CASSFVSGRARYEQYF.

This clonotype was seen many times. The V and J genes are TRBV5-1 and TRBJ2-3; TRBD2 agrees at 8 bases. The V gene's germline CDR1 is SGHRS and CDR2 YFSETQ. The CDR3 spans 16 residues. Trimming at V came to 6 bases and at J to 2 bases, leaving 11 bases not matched to a gene. The CDR3 region is CASIPGRGLTTDTQYF. The CDR3 bases are TGCGCCAGCATCCCCGGGAGGGGACTAACCACAGATACGCAGTATTTT.

This clonotype was observed at least ten times. The genes are TRBV5-1 and TRBJ1-6, with 7 bases matching TRBD1. Germline CDR1 is SGHRS and CDR2 is YFSETQ. The junction had 6 bases not matched to a gene; V was cut back by 4 bases and J by 8 bases. This CDR3 has 14 residues. In DNA form, the CDR3 reads TGCGCCAGCAGCGCGGGACAGAATCATTCACCCCTCCACTTT. This codes for CASSAGQNHSPLHF.

This clonotype was found many times. J is TRBJ2-2 and V is TRBV2; D is undetermined. Trimming pared 10 bases from V and 1 base from J, leaving 13 bases between. Germline V gene lookup returns CDR1 SNHLY and CDR2 FYNNEI. CDR3 size: 14 residues. DNA for the CDR3: TGTGCCACCTTGAACACGAAGAACACCGGGGAGCTGTTTTTT. Its translation is CATLNTKNTGELFF.

This clonotype was seen repeatedly, ten times or more. The V call is TRBV20-1, the J call TRBJ2-1; no reliable D call. V lost 2 bases and J lost 9, with 8 bases in between. In germline, CDR1 is DFQATT, CDR2 SNEGSKA (reference sequence). There are 11 residues in the CDR3. The CDR3 DNA sequence: TGCAGTGCTAGAAGCAGTGGTGAGCAGTTCTTC. Its translation is CSARSSGEQFF.

This clonotype was counted ten times or more. This sequence joins TRBV29-1 and TRBJ1-5; D may be TRBD1 (5 bases). Trimming cost V 4 bases and J 7 bases, with 14 bases left between them. The CDR3 is made up of 13 amino acids. CDR1 SQVTM and CDR2 ANQGSEA come from the germline V gene. DNA for the CDR3: TGCAGCGTTGGCTCGGGAGGGGAGCAGCCCCAGCATTTT. Translation gives CSVGSGGEQPQHF.

This clonotype was detected ten times or more. The genes are TRBV7-2 and TRBJ2-7, with a possible D match to TRBD1 (5 bases). Germline CDR1 and CDR2: SGHTA and FQGNSA. The CDR3 length is 13 residues. Trimming cost V 0 bases and J 6 bases, with 9 bases left between them. CDR3 DNA sequence: TGTGCCAGCAGCTTAGCACAGGTCCTCGAGCAGTACTTC. It yields the protein CASSLAQVLEQYF.

This clonotype was seen ten or more times. The chain combines TRBV28 with TRBJ1-1, with 7 bases fitting TRBD1. With V trimmed by 5 bases and J by 1 base, 4 bases remained unmatched. Germline lookup yields CDR1 MDHEN and CDR2 SYDVKM. This CDR3 has 14 residues. The CDR3 sequence is CASSGRQGNTEAFF. CDR3 nucleotides: TGTGCCAGCAGTGGAAGACAGGGGAACACTGAAGCTTTCTTT. The full variable domain, rest sourced from reference TRBV28 and TRBJ1-1, is DVKVTQSSRYLVKRTGEKVFLECVQDMDHENMFWYRQDPGLGLRLIYFSYDVKMKEKGDIPEGYSVSREKKERFSLILESASTNQTSMYLCASSGRQGNTEAFFGQGTRLTVV.

This clonotype was recorded many times. The chain recombines TRBV27 with TRBJ1-1; no clear D gene. The length of the CDR3 is 13 residues. Deletions cut 5 bases from V and 5 bases from J, with 12 bases between. CDR1 is MNHEY, CDR2 SMNVEV, per germline (reference sequence). The CDR3 DNA reads TGTGCCAGCAGTGCACGACGGGAGACTGAAGCTTTCTTT. Translating gives CASSARRETEAFF.

This clonotype was seen ten or more times. V usage is TRBV5-1 and J usage is TRBJ2-2; a weak D match, TRBD1 (5 bases). The germline CDR1 and CDR2 sequences are SGHRS and YFSETQ. V was clipped by 0 bases and J by 4 bases, with 10 bases between them. This CDR3 is built from 15 residues. CDR3 sequence: CASSLVQGGTGELFF. The CDR3 nucleotides read TGCGCCAGCAGCTTGGTTCAGGGTGGCACCGGGGAGCTGTTTTTT.

This rearrangement joins TRBV27 to TRBJ2-1; 9 bases fit TRBD2. The trim removed 4 bases at V and 6 bases at J, leaving 1 base unmatched. Per germline, CDR1 MNHEY and CDR2 SMNVEV (reference sequence). CDR3 length equals 13 residues. The CDR3 DNA reads TGTGCCAGCAGTTCGGGACTAGCCAATGAGCAGTTCTTC. This sequence encodes CASSSGLANEQFF.